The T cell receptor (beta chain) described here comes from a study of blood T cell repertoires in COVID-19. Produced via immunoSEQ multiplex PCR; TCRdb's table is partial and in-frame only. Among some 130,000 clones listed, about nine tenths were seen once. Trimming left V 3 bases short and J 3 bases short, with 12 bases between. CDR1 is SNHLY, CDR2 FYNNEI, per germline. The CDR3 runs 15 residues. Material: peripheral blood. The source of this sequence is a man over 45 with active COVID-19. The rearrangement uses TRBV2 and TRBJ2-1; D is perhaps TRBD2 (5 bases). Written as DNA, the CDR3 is TGTGCCAGCAGTGACGTCGGGGTTGGCTACAATGAGCAGTTCTTC. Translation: CASSDVGVGYNEQFF.